The 32 T cell receptor beta chains below were found in one sample sequenced in a study of blood T cell repertoires in COVID-19. Data came from immunoSEQ multiplex PCR; TCRdb stores just in-frame clones and leaves some out. Here the sample spans 200,000 to 300,000 clones, 87% being singletons. Input material: peripheral blood. Receptor source: a woman in her thirties or forties who had recovered from COVID-19.

This clone has just a few counts. The chain joins TRBV5-6 to TRBJ1-5; 7 bases line up with TRBD1. This CDR3 contains 13 residues. In germline, CDR1 is SGHDT, CDR2 YYEEEE. The V and J ends lost 5 bases and 6 bases, in that order; junction bases with no gene match: 5. The CDR3 sequence: CASSLRQGQPQHF. For the CDR3, the DNA is TGTGCCAGCAGTCTACGACAGGGTCAGCCCCAGCATTTT.

The CDR3 is CASSFTGIEAFF. The CDR3 nucleotides are TGTGCCAGCAGCTTTACAGGGATTGAAGCTTTCTTT. J is TRBJ1-1 and V is TRBV7-2, with D possibly matching TRBD1 (6 bases). The CDR3 length is 12 residues. Germline-derived CDR1 and CDR2 are SGHTA and FQGNSA. V was shortened by 3 bases and J by 7 bases, with 9 bases between the two germline ends. The full variable domain, completed using reference TRBV7-2 and TRBJ1-1, is GAGVSQSPSNKVTEKGKDVELRCDPISGHTALYWYRQSLGQGLEFLIYFQGNSAPDKSGLPSDRFSAERTGGSVSTLTIQRTQQEDSAVYLCASSFTGIEAFFGQGTRLTVV.

V gene TRBV13 combines with J gene TRBJ2-3; 7 positions match TRBD2. The CDR3 is 17 residues long. V dropped 4 bases and J dropped 1; count of bases not matched to a gene: 11. Germline-derived CDR1 and CDR2 are PRHDT and FYEKMQ (reference sequence). In nucleotides, the CDR3 is TGTGCCAGCAGCTCCTTCGGACTAGTGGTCGGCACAGATACGCAGTATTTT. Translation: CASSSFGLVVGTDTQYF.

The genes are TRBV19 and TRBJ1-2, with TRBD1 matching over 8 bases. The germline V gene encodes CDR1 LNHDA and CDR2 SQIVND (reference sequence). This CDR3 is 15 amino acids long. The ends lost 5 bases at V and 4 bases at J; junction bases unmatched: 9. CDR3 nucleotides: TGTGCCAGTAGTGCCGGGGACAGGACTATCTATGGCTACACCTTC. Translating gives CASSAGDRTIYGYTF. Combining the CDR3 with reference TRBV19 and TRBJ1-2 gives the whole variable domain DGGITQSPKYLFRKEGQNVTLSCEQNLNHDAMYWYRQDPGQGLRLIYYSQIVNDFQKGDIAEGYSVSREKKESFPLTVTSAQKNPTAFYLCASSAGDRTIYGYTFGSGTRLTVV.

Written as DNA, the CDR3 is TGCGCCAGCAGCCAAGAGCACGGTCTAGAAGAGACCCAGTACTTC. This translates into CASSQEHGLEETQYF. J is TRBJ2-5 and V is TRBV4-3; the D is unclear. The germline V and J ends were trimmed by 0 bases and 3 bases, with 11 bases remaining between them. CDR1 and CDR2 (germline): LGHNA, YSLEER. The CDR3 is made up of 15 amino acids.

This chain links TRBV5-4 with TRBJ2-2, with TRBD1 identical over 9 bases. Germline V gene lookup returns CDR1 SGHNT and CDR2 YYREEE (reference sequence). The CDR3 is made up of 17 amino acids. V lost 0 bases, J lost 0 bases, and 3 bases stayed unmatched. CDR3 sequence (DNA): TGTGCCAGCAGCTTGGGGACAGGGGATCCGAACACCGGGGAGCTGTTTTTT. This sequence encodes CASSLGTGDPNTGELFF.

This chain links TRBV3-1 (or the pseudogene TRBV3-2) with TRBJ2-3; no definite D call. V was shortened by 2 bases and J by 3 bases, with 9 bases between the two germline ends. This CDR3 has 14 amino acids. CDR1 LGHDT and CDR2 YNNKEL come from the germline V gene (reference sequence). CDR3 loop: CASSQQGETDTQYF. The DNA of the CDR3 is TGTGCCAGCAGCCAACAAGGAGAAACAGATACGCAGTATTTT.

This clone was detected once. Other DNA sequences within the sample encode an identical CDR3. This sequence joins TRBV5-1 and TRBJ1-1; D is perhaps TRBD1 (5 bases). Germline V lookup: CDR1 SGHRS, CDR2 YFSETQ. Trimming stripped 5 bases from V and 3 bases from J, with 14 bases between. The CDR3 has 14 amino acids. CDR3 loop: CASSSQGGDTEAFF. Here the CDR3 DNA reads TGCGCCAGCAGTTCGCAGGGAGGGGACACTGAAGCTTTCTTT. Combining the CDR3 with reference TRBV5-1 and TRBJ1-1 gives the whole variable domain KAGVTQTPRYLIKTRGQQVTLSCSPISGHRSVSWYQQTPGQGLQFLFEYFSETQRNKGNFPGRFSGRQFSNSRSEMNVSTLELGDSALYLCASSSQGGDTEAFFGQGTRLTVV.

The chain employs TRBV11-2 and TRBJ2-5, with unresolved D. The germline V gene encodes CDR1 SGHAT and CDR2 FQNNGV. This CDR3 has 14 residues. V lost 5 bases and J 4 bases, leaving 14 bases between the germline ends. The CDR3 DNA reads as TGTGCCAGCAGCCTAAATGCGGTTGGAGAGACCCAGTACTTC. This translates into CASSLNAVGETQYF.

The chain recombines TRBV9 with TRBJ2-7; 10 positions agree with TRBD1. The germline V gene encodes CDR1 SGDLS and CDR2 YYNGEE. The CDR3 sequence is 14 residues long. After removal of 3 bases from V and 5 bases from J, the junction contained 5 bases not matched to a gene. The CDR3 region is CASSERTGGNEQYF. The CDR3 nucleotides are TGTGCCAGCAGCGAGCGGACAGGGGGTAACGAGCAGTACTTC.

This chain links TRBV5-6 with TRBJ1-2; perhaps TRBD1 as D (6 bases). CDR3 length: 16 amino acids. V was trimmed by 0 bases and J by 4 bases, leaving 16 bases between them. CDR1 and CDR2 from the germline V gene are SGHDT and YYEEEE. Here the CDR3 DNA reads TGTGCCAGCAGCTTGGAAATGCTGGGACACGGCTATGGCTACACCTTC. Translating gives CASSLEMLGHGYGYTF. Full variable domain (rest looked up from reference TRBV5-6 and TRBJ1-2): DAGVTQSPTHLIKTRGQQVTLRCSPKSGHDTVSWYQQALGQGPQFIFQYYEEEERQRGNFPDRFSGHQFPNYSSELNVNALLLGDSALYLCASSLEMLGHGYGYTFGSGTRLTVV.

CDR3 residues: CASSEPGVPEAFF. The CDR3 nucleotides are TGTGCCAGCAGCGAACCAGGGGTTCCTGAAGCTTTCTTT. The V gene is TRBV2, the J gene TRBJ1-1; weak D call: TRBD1 (6 bases). The CDR3 consists of 13 residues. Germline V gene lookup returns CDR1 SNHLY and CDR2 FYNNEI. Deletions cut 6 bases from V and 6 bases from J, with 14 bases between.

The chain employs TRBV2 and TRBJ1-3; no clear D gene. CDR1 and CDR2 (germline): SNHLY, FYNNEI. The CDR3 covers 13 residues. V lost 6 bases to trimming and J lost 3 bases, with 9 bases between them. This chain's CDR3 is CASSLDYGNTIYF. In nucleotides, the CDR3 is TGTGCCAGCAGCCTGGACTATGGAAACACCATATATTTT.

The V call is TRBV5-6, the J call TRBJ1-6; weak D call: TRBD1 (6 bases). The CDR3 totals 16 residues. The ends were cut back, 2 bases at V and 2 bases at J, with 11 bases in the middle. Germline V gene sequence: CDR1 SGHDT, CDR2 YYEEEE. In nucleotides, the CDR3 is TGTGCCAGCAGCTTTTTCAGACAGGCCTATAATTCACCCCTCCACTTT. This sequence encodes CASSFFRQAYNSPLHF.

The chain joins TRBV30 to TRBJ2-7, with 7 nucleotides matching TRBD2. The CDR3 length is 15 residues. Trimming took 0 bases from V and 4 from J; bases not matched to a gene: 9. The germline gives CDR1 GTSNPN, CDR2 SVGIG (reference sequence). CDR3: CAWSVRWEGRYEQYF. Written as DNA, the CDR3 is TGTGCCTGGAGTGTCCGGTGGGAGGGGAGGTACGAGCAGTACTTC.

The chain recombines TRBV12-3 or TRBV12-4 with TRBJ2-2, with D maybe TRBD1 (6 bases). The CDR3 runs 13 residues. V was shortened by 6 bases and J by 5 bases, with 10 bases between the two germline ends. The CDR3 here is CASRPGQTGELFF. CDR3 coding DNA: TGTGCCAGCAGGCCCGGACAGACCGGGGAGCTGTTTTTT.

V gene TRBV5-1 combines with J gene TRBJ2-7; D is possibly TRBD2 (5 bases). V was pared by 4 bases and J by 3 bases, with 14 bases between. The CDR3 covers 14 residues. Per germline, CDR1 SGHRS and CDR2 YFSETQ. The DNA for the CDR3 is TGCGCCAGCAGCGGGTGGGGAGTCCACTACGAGCAGTACTTC. Translated, it gives CASSGWGVHYEQYF. The complete variable domain, with remaining parts taken from reference TRBV5-1 and TRBJ2-7, reads KAGVTQTPRYLIKTRGQQVTLSCSPISGHRSVSWYQQTPGQGLQFLFEYFSETQRNKGNFPGRFSGRQFSNSRSEMNVSTLELGDSALYLCASSGWGVHYEQYFGPGTRLTVT.

V usage is TRBV4-3 and J usage is TRBJ2-3; the D gene is possibly TRBD1 (6 bases). The V gene's germline CDR1 is LGHNA and CDR2 YSLEER. The CDR3 extends over 16 amino acids. The ends were cut back, 1 base at V and 4 bases at J, with 15 bases in the middle. The chain's CDR3 is CASSQGVQGVPDTQYF. The CDR3 bases are TGCGCCAGCAGCCAAGGGGTACAGGGAGTCCCAGATACGCAGTATTTT.

The chain carries TRBV30 and TRBJ1-5, with D possibly matching TRBD1 (5 bases). The CDR3 is made up of 17 amino acids. Trimming cost V 0 bases and J 0 bases, with 15 bases left between them. Germline CDR1 and CDR2: GTSNPN and SVGIG (reference sequence). Here the CDR3 DNA reads TGTGCCTGGAGTGTCTCGGGGGGGGGATATAGCAATCAGCCCCAGCATTTT. The encoded protein is CAWSVSGGGYSNQPQHF.

This chain connects TRBV30 to TRBJ1-1, with 8 positions matching TRBD1. Germline CDR1 reads GTSNPN; CDR2 reads SVGIG (reference sequence). The trim removed 4 bases at V and 3 bases at J, leaving 1 base unmatched. The CDR3 runs to 12 residues. The CDR3 region has the DNA TGTGCCTGGACAGGGGGCTACACTGAAGCTTTCTTT. It yields the protein CAWTGGYTEAFF.

This chain links TRBV11-2 with TRBJ1-1, with 8 bases fitting TRBD1. After removal of 1 base from V and 3 bases from J, the junction contained 7 bases not matched to a gene. The CDR3 has 16 amino acids. The germline V gene encodes CDR1 SGHAT and CDR2 FQNNGV. As DNA, the CDR3 is TGTGCCAGCAGCTTAGTGGGGCAGGGGGCCTACACTGAAGCTTTCTTT. Its protein product is CASSLVGQGAYTEAFF.

The chain recombines TRBV19 with TRBJ1-2; 10 bases map to TRBD1. Germline CDR1 and CDR2: LNHDA and SQIVND (reference sequence). This CDR3 comprises 16 residues. Trimming removed 5 bases from V and 4 bases from J; junction bases left unmatched: 10. CDR3 coding DNA: TGTGCCAGTAGTGCCTACGGGACAGGGGACAGCTATGGCTACACCTTC. This codes for CASSAYGTGDSYGYTF. The full variable domain, its missing parts supplied by reference TRBV19 and TRBJ1-2, is DGGITQSPKYLFRKEGQNVTLSCEQNLNHDAMYWYRQDPGQGLRLIYYSQIVNDFQKGDIAEGYSVSREKKESFPLTVTSAQKNPTAFYLCASSAYGTGDSYGYTFGSGTRLTVV.

The chain joins TRBV4-1 to TRBJ1-5; D might be TRBD1 (5 bases). There are 16 residues in the CDR3. Trimming stripped 0 bases from V and 2 bases from J, with 11 bases between. CDR1 is MGHRA and CDR2 is YSYEKL in the germline V gene. The DNA for the CDR3 is TGCGCCAGCAGCCAAGAACGTTGGGGGGGCAATCAGCCCCAGCATTTT. Protein sequence: CASSQERWGGNQPQHF.

V is TRBV19 and J is TRBJ2-7; 7 bases are a match to TRBD1. Germline V CDR1 and CDR2: LNHDA, SQIVND (reference sequence). This CDR3 has 15 amino acids. Trimming removed 6 bases from V and 3 bases from J; junction bases left unmatched: 11. This CDR3 is CASSPRRQGGYEQYF. The DNA of the CDR3 is TGTGCCAGTAGCCCCCGACGACAGGGTGGCTACGAGCAGTACTTC.

The chain employs TRBV7-2 and TRBJ1-1; a possible D gene is TRBD1 (6 bases). This CDR3 has 15 residues. V was pared by 5 bases and J by 0 bases, with 13 bases between. In germline, CDR1 is SGHTA, CDR2 FQGNSA. CDR3 loop: CASSPGQIMNTEAFF. DNA for the CDR3: TGTGCCAGCAGCCCTGGACAGATCATGAACACTGAAGCTTTCTTT.

The rearrangement joins TRBV5-1 to TRBJ2-5; TRBD1 matches 7 bases. CDR1 is SGHRS and CDR2 is YFSETQ in the germline V gene. V lost 2 bases and J lost 4; bases outside the gene matches: 5. The CDR3 covers 14 residues. CDR3 loop: CASSLQGRGETQYF. CDR3 DNA sequence: TGCGCCAGCAGCTTACAGGGGCGCGGAGAGACCCAGTACTTC.

The CDR3 DNA sequence: TGCAGCGCGTGCGGGACATCACACACTGAAGCTTTCTTT. This sequence encodes CSACGTSHTEAFF. This chain links TRBV29-1 with TRBJ1-1; D perhaps matches TRBD1 (6 bases). CDR1 is SQVTM and CDR2 is ANQGSEA in the germline V gene. The CDR3 spans 13 residues. The V and J ends lost 7 bases and 3 bases respectively, with 15 bases between them.

The sample holds one count of this clone. The rearrangement uses TRBV6-6 and TRBJ1-2; no clear D gene. Germline V lookup: CDR1 MNHNY, CDR2 SVGAGI (reference sequence). With 2 bases removed from V and 2 bases from J, the gap between germline ends came to 9 bases. The CDR3 is 14 residues long. The CDR3: CASSYGNGNYGYTF. CDR3 nucleotide sequence: TGTGCCAGCAGTTACGGCAACGGGAACTATGGCTACACCTTC.

This sequence joins TRBV7-7 and TRBJ2-1; D gene unclear. This CDR3 is built from 15 residues. The ends were cut back, 5 bases at V and 0 bases at J, with 11 bases in the middle. Germline V gene lookup returns CDR1 SSHAT and CDR2 FNYEAQ (reference sequence). The CDR3 coding sequence is TGTGCCAGCAGCCCAACGTTTAGCTCCTACAATGAGCAGTTCTTC. Translation gives CASSPTFSSYNEQFF.

V gene TRBV27 combines with J gene TRBJ2-3; D is unclear. Trimming took off 1 base at V and 1 base at J, with 15 bases between the two ends. Germline CDR1 and CDR2: MNHEY and SMNVEV (reference sequence). This CDR3 contains 17 residues. The CDR3 DNA is TGTGCCAGCAGTTTATTTCGGCCCTCACTACGCACAGATACGCAGTATTTT. Protein product: CASSLFRPSLRTDTQYF.

The CDR3 DNA follows: TGTGCCATCACAGGGGAAACCAAAAACATTCAGTACTTC. It is translated as CAITGETKNIQYF. The V gene is TRBV2, the J gene TRBJ2-4, with 7 bases aligning to TRBD1. The V and J ends lost 10 bases and 2 bases, in that order; junction bases with no gene match: 5. Looked up from germline, CDR1 is SNHLY and CDR2 is FYNNEI. The CDR3 consists of 13 residues. Full variable domain (rest looked up from reference TRBV2 and TRBJ2-4): EPEVTQTPSHQVTQMGQEVILRCVPISNHLYFYWYRQILGQKVEFLVSFYNNEISEKSEIFDDQFSVERPDGSNFTLKIRSTKLEDSAMYFCAITGETKNIQYFGAGTRLSVL.

This chain links TRBV19 with TRBJ2-3, with unresolved D. The V and J ends lost 5 bases and 2 bases respectively, with 11 bases between them. There are 14 residues in the CDR3. CDR1 and CDR2 (germline): LNHDA, SQIVND (reference sequence). The DNA for the CDR3 is TGTGCCAGTAGTCCCCCGGGTATCACAGATACGCAGTATTTT. This codes for CASSPPGITDTQYF.